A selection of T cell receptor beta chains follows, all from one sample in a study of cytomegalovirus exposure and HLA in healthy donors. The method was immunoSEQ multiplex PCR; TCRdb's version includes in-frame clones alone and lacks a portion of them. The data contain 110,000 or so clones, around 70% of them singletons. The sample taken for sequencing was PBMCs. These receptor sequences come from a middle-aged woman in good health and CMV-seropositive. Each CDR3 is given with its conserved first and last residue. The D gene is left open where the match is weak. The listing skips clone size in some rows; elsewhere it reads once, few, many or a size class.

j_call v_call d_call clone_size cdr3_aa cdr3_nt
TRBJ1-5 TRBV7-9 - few CASSLGDTGNQPQHF TGTGCCAGCAGCTTAGGGGACACGGGAAATCAGCCCCAGCATTTT
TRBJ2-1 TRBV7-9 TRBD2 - CASSLVAGAYNEQFF TGTGCCAGCAGCTTAGTAGCGGGGGCCTACAATGAGCAGTTCTTC
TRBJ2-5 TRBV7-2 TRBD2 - CASSVSGAGETQYF TGTGCCAGCAGCGTTAGCGGGGCTGGGGAGACCCAGTACTTC
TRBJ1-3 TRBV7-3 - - CASSLNAKSSGNTIYF TGTGCCAGCAGCTTAAATGCTAAATCCTCTGGAAACACCATATATTTT
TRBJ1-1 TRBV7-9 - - CASSVHRDLNTEAFF TGTGCCAGCAGCGTACACAGGGACCTGAACACTGAAGCTTTCTTT
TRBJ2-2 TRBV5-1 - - CASSAMGSTGELFF TGCGCCAGCAGCGCCATGGGGAGCACCGGGGAGCTGTTTTTT
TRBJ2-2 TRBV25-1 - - CASKMAGPNTGELFF TGTGCCAGCAAAATGGCGGGGCCGAACACCGGGGAGCTGTTTTTT
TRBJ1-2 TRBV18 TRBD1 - CASSRDRELANYGYTF TGTGCCAGCTCACGCGACAGGGAGTTAGCTAACTATGGCTACACCTTC
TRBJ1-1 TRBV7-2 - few CASRYDRRNTEAFF TGTGCCAGCAGATATGATAGGAGGAACACTGAAGCTTTCTTT
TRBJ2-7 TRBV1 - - CTSIREASYEQYF TGCACCAGCATCCGGGAGGCTTCCTACGAGCAGTACTTC
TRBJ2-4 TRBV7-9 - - CASSLGAGKNIQYF TGTGCCAGCAGCTTAGGGGCAGGGAAAAACATTCAGTACTTC
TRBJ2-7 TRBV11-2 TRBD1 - CASSLGTGRTEQYF TGTGCCAGCAGCCTAGGGACAGGCAGAACGGAGCAGTACTTC
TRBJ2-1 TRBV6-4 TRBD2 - CASRLTSGNNEQFF TGTGCCAGCAGGCTGACTAGCGGGAACAATGAGCAGTTCTTC
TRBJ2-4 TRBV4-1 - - CASSQVGEGDIQYF TGCGCCAGCAGCCAAGTAGGGGAGGGGGACATTCAGTACTTC
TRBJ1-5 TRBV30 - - CAWSDAGEQPQHF TGTGCCTGGAGTGATGCAGGCGAGCAGCCCCAGCATTTT
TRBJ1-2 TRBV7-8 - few CASSLDSLYGYTF TGTGCCAGCAGCTTAGACAGCCTGTATGGCTACACCTTC
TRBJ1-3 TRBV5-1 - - CASSFSTPGSSGNTIYF TGCGCCAGCAGCTTCTCTACCCCAGGTTCCTCTGGAAACACCATATATTTT
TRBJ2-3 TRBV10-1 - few CASISPRDIGTDTQYF TGCGCCAGCATATCCCCTCGGGACATCGGCACAGATACGCAGTATTTT
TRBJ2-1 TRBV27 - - CASSPSLNEQFF TGTGCCAGCAGTCCCTCTCTGAATGAGCAGTTCTTC
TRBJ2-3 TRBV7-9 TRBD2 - CASSFRTSGITDTQYF TGTGCCAGCAGCTTCAGGACTAGCGGAATCACAGATACGCAGTATTTT
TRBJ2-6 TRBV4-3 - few CASSQEIGSGANVLTF TGCGCCAGCAGCCAAGAGATCGGGAGTGGGGCCAACGTCCTGACTTTC
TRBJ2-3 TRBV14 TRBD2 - CASSQATSGSSDTQYF TGTGCCAGCAGCCAAGCAACTAGCGGGAGTTCGGATACGCAGTATTTT
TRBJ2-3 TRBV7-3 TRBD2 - CASSLLPGLGTDTQYF TGTGCCAGCAGCTTACTTCCGGGACTAGGCACAGATACGCAGTATTTT
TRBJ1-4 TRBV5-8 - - CASSLLPGSTNEKLFF TGTGCCAGCAGCTTGTTGCCGGGATCAACTAATGAAAAACTGTTTTTT
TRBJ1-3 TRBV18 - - CASSPRLGGISSGNTIYF TGTGCCAGCTCACCACGCCTCGGGGGAATTAGCTCTGGAAACACCATATATTTT
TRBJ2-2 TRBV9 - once CASSVTGGAGELFF TGTGCCAGCAGCGTTACAGGGGGGGCCGGGGAGCTGTTTTTT
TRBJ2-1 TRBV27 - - CASSSKRNEQFF TGTGCCAGCAGTTCAAAGCGCAATGAGCAGTTCTTC
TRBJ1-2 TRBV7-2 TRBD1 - CASSTSRDRVYGYTF TGTGCCAGCAGCACTAGCCGGGACAGGGTTTATGGCTACACCTTC